This is a list of T cell receptor beta chains from one sample in a study of CD8+ T cells in alopecia areata. The table came from immunoSEQ multiplex PCR; TCRdb's copy has only in-frame clones and leaves some out. Counted here are around 140,000 clones, 80% to 90% occurring once; the ten biggest clones make up approximately 16%. This specimen consisted of CD8+ T cells sorted from blood, obtained at week 0. These receptors were taken from a human donor with alopecia areata. CDR3s include the opening cysteine and the closing phenylalanine or tryptophan. D genes are given only for firm matches. The size of a clone is reported for some rows only, either as once, few or many, or as a class for expanded clones.

abundance: NA
d_gene: NA
v_gene: TRBV30
j_gene: TRBJ2-2
CDR3nt: TGTGCCTGCTCATCTAACACCGGGGAGCTGTTTTTT
CDR3aa: CACSSNTGELFF

abundance: NA
d_gene: NA
v_gene: TRBV6-5
j_gene: TRBJ2-1
CDR3nt: TGTGCCAGCACCTACCGGTGGGAGGGGGTAAAGGAGCAGTTCTTC
CDR3aa: CASTYRWEGVKEQFF

abundance: NA
d_gene: NA
v_gene: TRBV19
j_gene: TRBJ2-3
CDR3nt: TGTGCCAGTAGTATGGGCGGGGATACGCAGTATTTT
CDR3aa: CASSMGGDTQYF

abundance: NA
d_gene: TRBD1
v_gene: TRBV30
j_gene: TRBJ2-7
CDR3nt: TGTGCCTGGAGTGTACAGGGGGAGGCTTACGAGCAGTACTTC
CDR3aa: CAWSVQGEAYEQYF

abundance: NA
d_gene: TRBD1
v_gene: TRBV5-4
j_gene: TRBJ2-7
CDR3nt: TGTGCCAGCAGCTTACAGGGGACCGCCTACGAGCAGTACTTC
CDR3aa: CASSLQGTAYEQYF

abundance: NA
d_gene: NA
v_gene: TRBV10-2
j_gene: TRBJ1-2
CDR3nt: TGCGCCAGCAGTGAAACAGGGCAGAACTATGGCTACACCTTC
CDR3aa: CASSETGQNYGYTF

abundance: NA
d_gene: NA
v_gene: TRBV2
j_gene: TRBJ2-7
CDR3nt: TGTGCCAGCACCGCCCGATACTACGAGCAGTACTTC
CDR3aa: CASTARYYEQYF

abundance: few
d_gene: NA
v_gene: TRBV19
j_gene: TRBJ2-1
CDR3nt: TGTGCCAGTAGTATCGGTAGGTCTAACAATGAGCAGTTCTTC
CDR3aa: CASSIGRSNNEQFF

abundance: NA
d_gene: NA
v_gene: TRBV5-1
j_gene: TRBJ1-1
CDR3nt: TGCGCCAGCAGCTCCTCCGGGCCCAGGGTCACTGAAGCTTTCTTT
CDR3aa: CASSSSGPRVTEAFF

abundance: NA
d_gene: NA
v_gene: TRBV7-8
j_gene: TRBJ1-2
CDR3nt: TGTGCCAGCAGCGTCGGGACGGCGATTTACTATGGCTACACCTTC
CDR3aa: CASSVGTAIYYGYTF

abundance: NA
d_gene: NA
v_gene: TRBV6-1
j_gene: TRBJ2-1
CDR3nt: TGTGCCAGCAGTGAACTAGTCCTGAGCTCCTACAATGAGCAGTTCTTC
CDR3aa: CASSELVLSSYNEQFF

abundance: NA
d_gene: NA
v_gene: TRBV9
j_gene: TRBJ2-5
CDR3nt: TGTGCCAGCAGCGTAAGAAAAAGAGAGACGTTGACGGGCGAGACCCAGTACTTC
CDR3aa: CASSVRKRETLTGETQYF

abundance: NA
d_gene: TRBD2
v_gene: TRBV5-6
j_gene: TRBJ2-7
CDR3nt: TGTGCCAGCAGCTTGGCCTCCGGGACTAGCGGGCGACCCTACGAGCAGTACTTC
CDR3aa: CASSLASGTSGRPYEQYF